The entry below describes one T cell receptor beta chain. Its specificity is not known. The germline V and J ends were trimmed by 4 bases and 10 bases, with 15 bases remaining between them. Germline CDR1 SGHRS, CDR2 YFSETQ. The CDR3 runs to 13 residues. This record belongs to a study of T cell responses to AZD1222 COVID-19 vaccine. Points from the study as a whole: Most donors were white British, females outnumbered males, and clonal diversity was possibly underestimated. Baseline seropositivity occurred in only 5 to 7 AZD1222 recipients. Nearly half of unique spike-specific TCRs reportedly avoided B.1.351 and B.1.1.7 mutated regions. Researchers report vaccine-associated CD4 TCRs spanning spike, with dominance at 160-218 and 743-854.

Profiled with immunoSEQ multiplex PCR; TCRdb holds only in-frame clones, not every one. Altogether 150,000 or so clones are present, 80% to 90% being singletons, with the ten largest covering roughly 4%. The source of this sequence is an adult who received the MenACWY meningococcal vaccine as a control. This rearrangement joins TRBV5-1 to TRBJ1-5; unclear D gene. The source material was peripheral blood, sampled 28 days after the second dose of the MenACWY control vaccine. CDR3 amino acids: CASSPLGLHPQHF. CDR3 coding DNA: TGCGCCAGCAGCCCTTTGGGCCTGCACCCCCAGCATTTT. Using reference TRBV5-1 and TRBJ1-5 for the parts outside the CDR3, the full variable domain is KAGVTQTPRYLIKTRGQQVTLSCSPISGHRSVSWYQQTPGQGLQFLFEYFSETQRNKGNFPGRFSGRQFSNSRSEMNVSTLELGDSALYLCASSPLGLHPQHFGDGTRLSIL.